The 13 T cell receptor beta chains below come from one sample, sequenced in a study of control samples from healthy donors and cancer patients. The assay was immunoSEQ multiplex PCR, and TCRdb's table has in-frame clones only and misses some. This sample carries around 190,000 clones, about 92% of them seen once, and the ten largest clones take 1.3% to 1.5%. The sequenced sample was blood. The receptors shown here come from a man younger than 40 in good health.

The chain is built from TRBV21-1 and TRBJ1-5; TRBD1 is the table's D call and was not checked against the DNA. TRBV21-1 is an annotated pseudogene. CDR3 length: 15 residues. Written as DNA, the CDR3 is TGTGCCAGCAGCCCCCGGCAGGGGGGCAATCAGCCCCAGCATTTT. Amino acid sequence: CASSPRQGGNQPQHF.

This clone was recorded once. The chain carries TRBV19 and TRBJ1-1; TRBD1 matches 8 bases. Germline CDR1 and CDR2: LNHDA and SQIVND (reference sequence). The CDR3 sequence is 12 residues long. V gave up 7 bases and J gave up 3 bases; unmatched junction bases: 1. CDR3 in amino acids: CASTTGDTEAFF. The CDR3 coding sequence is TGTGCCAGTACGACAGGGGACACTGAAGCTTTCTTT.

The chain is built from TRBV10-3 and TRBJ1-1; 7 positions agree with TRBD1. This CDR3 contains 14 residues. CDR1 and CDR2 (germline): ENHRY, SYGVKD. The ends lost 11 bases at V and 4 bases at J; junction bases unmatched: 13. This chain's CDR3 is CALKPSGTATEAFF. As DNA, the CDR3 is TGTGCCCTCAAACCATCTGGGACAGCCACTGAAGCTTTCTTT.

The V call is TRBV5-6, the J call TRBJ1-1, with 9 positions matching TRBD1. With V trimmed by 3 bases and J by 0 bases, 9 bases remained unmatched. CDR1 and CDR2 from the germline V gene are SGHDT and YYEEEE. The CDR3 contains 17 residues. The CDR3 DNA follows: TGTGCCAGCAGCTCGGACAGGGGATGGTTGGTGAACACTGAAGCTTTCTTT. Protein sequence: CASSSDRGWLVNTEAFF.

The V gene is TRBV12-3 or TRBV12-4, the J gene TRBJ1-2; D remains unclear. V lost 3 bases to trimming and J lost 0 bases, with 5 bases between them. This CDR3 region has 13 residues. The DNA of the CDR3 is TGTGCCAGCAGTTTTTACGCTAACTATGGCTACACCTTC. Its protein product is CASSFYANYGYTF.

This clone was seen just once. The chain joins TRBV2 to TRBJ2-5; maybe TRBD2 (5 bases). Trimming cost V 7 bases and J 1 base, with 10 bases left between them. Germline V gives CDR1 SNHLY, CDR2 FYNNEI. This CDR3 has 13 amino acids. The CDR3 region has the DNA TGTGCCAGCACCGGGGTAGCCCAAGAGACCCAGTACTTC. It encodes CASTGVAQETQYF.

This sequence joins TRBV5-1 and TRBJ1-2; tentatively, D is TRBD1 (6 bases). The CDR3 totals 13 residues. The germline V and J ends were trimmed by 0 bases and 8 bases, with 11 bases remaining between them. CDR1 is SGHRS, CDR2 YFSETQ, per germline. CDR3: CASSLATGEGYTF. The DNA of the CDR3 is TGCGCCAGCAGCTTGGCGACAGGAGAGGGCTACACCTTC. The complete variable domain, with remaining parts taken from reference TRBV5-1 and TRBJ1-2, reads KAGVTQTPRYLIKTRGQQVTLSCSPISGHRSVSWYQQTPGQGLQFLFEYFSETQRNKGNFPGRFSGRQFSNSRSEMNVSTLELGDSALYLCASSLATGEGYTFGSGTRLTVV.

This clone was seen a single time. The V gene is TRBV4-1, the J gene TRBJ2-1, with TRBD2 matching 7 bases. V dropped 1 base and J dropped 5; count of bases not matched to a gene: 14. Germline V gene lookup returns CDR1 MGHRA and CDR2 YSYEKL. This CDR3 has 18 residues. CDR3 DNA: TGCGCCAGCAGCCAAGTTATTTTCCTAAGACTAGCAAACAATGAGCAGTTCTTC. As protein: CASSQVIFLRLANNEQFF.

The J gene is TRBJ1-1, the V gene TRBV19, with D unclear. V gave up 4 bases and J gave up 5 bases, with 17 bases separating them. Germline CDR1 reads LNHDA; CDR2 reads SQIVND (reference sequence). This CDR3 region has 15 residues. The CDR3 bases are TGTGCCAGTAGTACCCGGGTCCTTAGGAGGACTGAAGCTTTCTTT. Protein sequence: CASSTRVLRRTEAFF.

The CDR3 protein is CASSQLGGQGTSNEKLFF. In nucleotides, the CDR3 is TGTGCCAGCAGCCAGTTGGGGGGACAGGGGACGTCTAATGAAAAACTGTTTTTT. V and J are TRBV3-1 (or the pseudogene TRBV3-2) and TRBJ1-4, with 10 bases fitting TRBD1. This CDR3 is built from 18 residues. With 3 bases clipped from V and 3 bases from J, the junction kept 10 bases outside the gene matches. CDR1 and CDR2 (germline): LGHDT, YNNKEL (reference sequence).

The V and J genes are TRBV19 and TRBJ1-5, with 9 bases lining up with TRBD1. Looked up from germline, CDR1 is LNHDA and CDR2 is SQIVND (reference sequence). This CDR3 spans 15 amino acids. The V gene end was trimmed by 5 bases and the J gene end by 7 bases; junction bases not matched to a gene: 9. The CDR3 DNA is TGTGCCAGTAGTCCCGGGGACAGGGTAGGACAGCCCCAGCATTTT. It codes for CASSPGDRVGQPQHF. Full variable domain (missing parts from reference TRBV19 and TRBJ1-5): DGGITQSPKYLFRKEGQNVTLSCEQNLNHDAMYWYRQDPGQGLRLIYYSQIVNDFQKGDIAEGYSVSREKKESFPLTVTSAQKNPTAFYLCASSPGDRVGQPQHFGDGTRLSIL.

The rearrangement links TRBV10-3 to TRBJ2-5; no definite D call. With 4 bases removed from V and 1 base from J, the gap between germline ends came to 7 bases. This CDR3 is built from 13 residues. From germline, CDR1 is ENHRY and CDR2 SYGVKD. The CDR3 DNA is TGTGCCATCAGTGCAGGATTCCAAGAGACCCAGTACTTC. This sequence encodes CAISAGFQETQYF.

This clone has only a few counts. The chain uses TRBV19 and TRBJ1-5; no firm D call. The germline gives CDR1 LNHDA, CDR2 SQIVND (reference sequence). Trimming pared 4 bases from V and 1 base from J, leaving 14 bases between. The CDR3 has 16 amino acids. The CDR3 nucleotides are TGTGCCAGTAGTAGCCTCCTGGACGCCAGCAATCAGCCCCAGCATTTT. It translates to CASSSLLDASNQPQHF.